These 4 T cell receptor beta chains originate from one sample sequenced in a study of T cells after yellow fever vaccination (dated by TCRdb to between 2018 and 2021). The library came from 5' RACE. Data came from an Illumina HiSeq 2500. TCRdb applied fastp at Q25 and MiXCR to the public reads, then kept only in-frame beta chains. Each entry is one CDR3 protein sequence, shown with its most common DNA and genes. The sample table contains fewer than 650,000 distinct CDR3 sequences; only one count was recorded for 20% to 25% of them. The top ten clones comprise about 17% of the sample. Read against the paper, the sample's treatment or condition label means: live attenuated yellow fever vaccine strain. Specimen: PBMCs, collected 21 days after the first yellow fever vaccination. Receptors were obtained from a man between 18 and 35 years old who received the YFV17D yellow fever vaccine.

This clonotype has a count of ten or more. CDR3 sequence (DNA): TGTGCCAGCAGTTTGACAGGGGATGGTCAGCCCCAGCATTTT. Translated, it gives CASSLTGDGQPQHF. The gene calls are TRBV12-3 or TRBV12-4 and TRBJ1-5; 8 bases map to TRBD1. Losses at the gene ends were 3 bases for V and 6 bases for J; bases not matched to a gene: 4. The CDR3 length is 14 residues.

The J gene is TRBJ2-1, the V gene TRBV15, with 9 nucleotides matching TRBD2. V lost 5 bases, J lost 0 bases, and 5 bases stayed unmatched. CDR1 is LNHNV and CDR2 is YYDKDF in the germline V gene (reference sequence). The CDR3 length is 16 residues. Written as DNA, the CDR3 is TGTGCCACCAGCGACAAAGCGGGGGGCTCCTACAATGAGCAGTTCTTC. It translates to CATSDKAGGSYNEQFF. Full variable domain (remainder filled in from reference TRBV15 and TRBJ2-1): DAMVIQNPRYQVTQFGKPVTLSCSQTLNHNVMYWYQQKSSQAPKLLFHYYDKDFNNEADTPDNFQSRRPNTSFCFLDIRSPGLGDTAMYLCATSDKAGGSYNEQFFGPGTRLTVL.

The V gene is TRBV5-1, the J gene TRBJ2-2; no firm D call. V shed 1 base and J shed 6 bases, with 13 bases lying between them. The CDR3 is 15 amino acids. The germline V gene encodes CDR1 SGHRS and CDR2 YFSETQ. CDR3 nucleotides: TGCGCCAGCAGCTTGATCCAGGACCGGTCCGGGGAGCTGTTTTTT. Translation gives CASSLIQDRSGELFF.

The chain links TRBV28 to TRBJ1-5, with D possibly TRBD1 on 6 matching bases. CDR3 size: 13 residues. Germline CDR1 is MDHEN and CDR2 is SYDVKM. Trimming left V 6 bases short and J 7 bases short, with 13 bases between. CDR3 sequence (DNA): TGTGCCAGCAGAATACAGGGAGGACAGCCCCAGCATTTT. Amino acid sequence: CASRIQGGQPQHF.